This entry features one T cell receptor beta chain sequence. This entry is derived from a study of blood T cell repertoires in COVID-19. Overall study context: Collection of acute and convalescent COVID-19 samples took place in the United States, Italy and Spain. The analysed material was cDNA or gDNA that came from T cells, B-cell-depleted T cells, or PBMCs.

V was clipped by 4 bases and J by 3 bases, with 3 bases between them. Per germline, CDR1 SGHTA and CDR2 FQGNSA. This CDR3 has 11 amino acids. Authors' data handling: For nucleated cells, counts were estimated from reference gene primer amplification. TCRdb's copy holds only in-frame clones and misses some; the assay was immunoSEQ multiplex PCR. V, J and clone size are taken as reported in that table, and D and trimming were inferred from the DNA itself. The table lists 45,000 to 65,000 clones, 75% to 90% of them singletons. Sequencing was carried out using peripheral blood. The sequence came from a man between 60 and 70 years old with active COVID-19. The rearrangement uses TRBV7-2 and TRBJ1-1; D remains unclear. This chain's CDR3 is CASSSYTEAFF. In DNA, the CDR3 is TGTGCCAGCAGCTCCTACACTGAAGCTTTCTTT.